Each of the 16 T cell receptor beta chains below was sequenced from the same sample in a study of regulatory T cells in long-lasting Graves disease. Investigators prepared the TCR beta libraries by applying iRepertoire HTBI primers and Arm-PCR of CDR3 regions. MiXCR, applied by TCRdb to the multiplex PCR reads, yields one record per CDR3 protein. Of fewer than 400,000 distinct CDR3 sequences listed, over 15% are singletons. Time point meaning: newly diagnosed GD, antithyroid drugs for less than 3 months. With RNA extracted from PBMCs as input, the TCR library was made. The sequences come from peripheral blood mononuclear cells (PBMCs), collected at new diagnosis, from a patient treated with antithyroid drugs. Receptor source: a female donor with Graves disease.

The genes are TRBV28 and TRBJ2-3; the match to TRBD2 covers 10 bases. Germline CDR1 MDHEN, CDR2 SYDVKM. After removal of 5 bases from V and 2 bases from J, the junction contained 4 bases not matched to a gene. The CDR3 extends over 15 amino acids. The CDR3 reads CASSELAGPTDTQYF. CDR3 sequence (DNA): TGTGCCAGCAGTGAACTAGCGGGACCCACAGATACGCAGTATTTT.

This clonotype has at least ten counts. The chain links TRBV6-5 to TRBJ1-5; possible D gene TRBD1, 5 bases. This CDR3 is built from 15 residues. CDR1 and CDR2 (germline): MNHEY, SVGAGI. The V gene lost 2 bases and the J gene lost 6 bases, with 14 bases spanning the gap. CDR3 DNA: TGTGCCAGCAGTTACAACCCAGGGATAGGTCAGCCCCAGCATTTT. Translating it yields CASSYNPGIGQPQHF.

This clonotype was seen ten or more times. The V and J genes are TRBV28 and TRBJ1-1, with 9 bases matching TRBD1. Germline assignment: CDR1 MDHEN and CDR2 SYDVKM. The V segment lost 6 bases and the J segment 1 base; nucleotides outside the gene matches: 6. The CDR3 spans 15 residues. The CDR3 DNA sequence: TGTGCCAGCAGCGTCATGACAGGGGGGAACACTGAAGCTTTCTTT. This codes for CASSVMTGGNTEAFF.

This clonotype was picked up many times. The chain's CDR3 is CASGGRRTGANVLTF. The CDR3 DNA reads TGTGCCAGCGGAGGCCGGCGGACTGGGGCCAACGTCCTGACTTTC. The chain joins TRBV12-3 or TRBV12-4 to TRBJ2-6, with D possibly being TRBD2 (5 bases). Trimming left V 8 bases short and J 2 bases short, with 13 bases between. CDR3 length: 15 residues.

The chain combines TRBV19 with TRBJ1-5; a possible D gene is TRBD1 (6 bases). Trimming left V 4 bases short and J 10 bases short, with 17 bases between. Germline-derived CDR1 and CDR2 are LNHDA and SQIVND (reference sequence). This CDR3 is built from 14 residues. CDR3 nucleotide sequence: TGTGCCAGTAGTACCCTCCCCGGGGGCCGACCCCAGCATTTT. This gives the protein CASSTLPGGRPQHF.

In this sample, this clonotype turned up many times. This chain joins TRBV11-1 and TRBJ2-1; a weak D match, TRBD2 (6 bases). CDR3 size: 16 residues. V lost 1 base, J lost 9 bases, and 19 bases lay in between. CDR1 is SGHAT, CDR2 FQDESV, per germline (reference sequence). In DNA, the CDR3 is TGTGCCAGCAGCTTAGGCCTCGCGGAGGGGTGGGGTGAGCAGTTCTTC. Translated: CASSLGLAEGWGEQFF.

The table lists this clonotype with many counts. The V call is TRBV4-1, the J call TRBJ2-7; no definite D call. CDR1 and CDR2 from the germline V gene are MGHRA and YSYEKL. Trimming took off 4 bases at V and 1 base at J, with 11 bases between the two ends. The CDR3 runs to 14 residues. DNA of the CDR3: TGCGCCAGCAGCCCGGTATCCAAGTCCTACGAGCAGTACTTC. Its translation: CASSPVSKSYEQYF.

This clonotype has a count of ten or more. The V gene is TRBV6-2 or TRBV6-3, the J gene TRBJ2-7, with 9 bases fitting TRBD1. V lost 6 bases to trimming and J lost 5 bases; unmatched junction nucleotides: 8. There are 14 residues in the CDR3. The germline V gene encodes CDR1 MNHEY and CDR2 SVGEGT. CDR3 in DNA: TGTGCCAGCAGACCACAGGGGGCGCCTAACGAGCAGTACTTC. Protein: CASRPQGAPNEQYF.

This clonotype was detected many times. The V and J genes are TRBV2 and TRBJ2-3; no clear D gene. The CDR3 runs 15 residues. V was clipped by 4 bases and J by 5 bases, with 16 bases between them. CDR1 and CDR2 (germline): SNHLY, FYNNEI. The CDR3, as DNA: TGTGCCAGCAGTGCAACTGGGATCCCCGGAGATACGCAGTATTTT. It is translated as CASSATGIPGDTQYF.

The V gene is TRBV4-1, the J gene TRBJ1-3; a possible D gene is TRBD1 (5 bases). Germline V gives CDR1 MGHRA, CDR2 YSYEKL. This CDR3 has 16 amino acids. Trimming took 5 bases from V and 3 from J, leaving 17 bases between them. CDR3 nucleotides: TGCGCCAGCAGCAAAGCCCCAGGGAATGGTGGAAACACCATATATTTT. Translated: CASSKAPGNGGNTIYF.

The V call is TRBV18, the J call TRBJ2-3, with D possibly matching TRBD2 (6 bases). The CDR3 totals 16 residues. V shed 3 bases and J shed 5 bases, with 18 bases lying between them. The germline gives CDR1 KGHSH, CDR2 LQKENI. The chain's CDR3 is CASSPLTGAGVDTQYF. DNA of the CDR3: TGTGCCAGCTCACCCCTAACGGGAGCAGGAGTAGATACGCAGTATTTT.

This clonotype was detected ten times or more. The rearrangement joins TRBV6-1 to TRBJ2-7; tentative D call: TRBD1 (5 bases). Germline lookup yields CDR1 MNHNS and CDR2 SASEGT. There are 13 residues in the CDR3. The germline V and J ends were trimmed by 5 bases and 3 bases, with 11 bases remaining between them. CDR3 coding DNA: TGTGCCAGCAGTACAAGCCAGGGCTACGAGCAGTACTTC. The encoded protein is CASSTSQGYEQYF.

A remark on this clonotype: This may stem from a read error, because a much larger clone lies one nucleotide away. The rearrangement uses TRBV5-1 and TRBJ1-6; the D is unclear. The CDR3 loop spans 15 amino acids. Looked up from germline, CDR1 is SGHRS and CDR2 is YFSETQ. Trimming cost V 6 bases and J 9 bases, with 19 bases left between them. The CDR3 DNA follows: TGCGCCAGCAAGGCTTGGGAAGGGAATGGTTCACCCCTCCACTTT. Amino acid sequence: CASKAWEGNGSPLHF.

The CDR3 loop is CASSSLLSRNTEAFF. The CDR3 DNA reads TGTGCCAGCAGCTCACTTTTAAGTCGGAACACTGAAGCTTTCTTT. The chain joins TRBV11-2 to TRBJ1-1; no reliable D call. CDR3 length equals 15 residues. V shed 4 bases and J shed 1 base, with 13 bases lying between them. Germline assignment: CDR1 SGHAT and CDR2 FQNNGV.

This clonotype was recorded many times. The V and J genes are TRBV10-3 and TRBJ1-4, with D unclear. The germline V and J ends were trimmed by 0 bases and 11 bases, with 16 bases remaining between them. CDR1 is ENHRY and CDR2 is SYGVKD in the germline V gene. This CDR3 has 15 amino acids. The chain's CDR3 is CAISESGQPGDKLFF. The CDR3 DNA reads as TGTGCCATCAGTGAGTCGGGCCAGCCGGGAGACAAACTGTTTTTT.

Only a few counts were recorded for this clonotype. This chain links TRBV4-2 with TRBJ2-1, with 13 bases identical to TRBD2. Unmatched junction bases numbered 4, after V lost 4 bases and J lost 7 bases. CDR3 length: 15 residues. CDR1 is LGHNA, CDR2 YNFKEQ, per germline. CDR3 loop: CASSRGTSGENEQFF. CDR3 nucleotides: TGTGCCAGCAGCCGCGGGACTAGCGGGGAAAATGAGCAGTTCTTC.